The following is a T cell receptor (beta chain) sequence with its context. Sequencing used immunoSEQ multiplex PCR; TCRdb keeps in-frame clones, though not all of them. The table has about 82,000 clones, under 96% seen once; the top ten hold around 0.38%. CDR3 size: 17 residues. Germline V gene lookup returns CDR1 LNHDA and CDR2 SQIVND (reference sequence). J lost 3 bases, V lost 0 bases, and 8 bases had no gene match. These data come from a study of technical replicates of blood from a handful of donors. The V and J genes are TRBV19 and TRBJ2-7; 10 nucleotides line up with TRBD2. The sample taken for sequencing was T cells isolated from PBMCs. The clonotype comes from a human donor in good health. CDR3 DNA: TGTGCCAGTAGTATAGATCAGTGGGCTAGCGGGAGCTACGAGCAGTACTTC. The encoded protein is CASSIDQWASGSYEQYF.